This T cell receptor beta chain was retrieved from a study of read filtering for tumor transcriptome and immune sequencing. Across the whole study: TCR-mapped reads were about 3.5 to 10.27 million with IR-seq versus roughly 80 to 1273 with RNA-seq. Regarding the study as a whole: The sorted CD138-negative fraction was a mixed bone marrow immune population, not purified T cells. Roughly four fifths of IR-seq clonotypes had one read, totaling around 4% of reads; RNA-seq: about 70% and 40%.

This CDR3 region has 15 residues. CDR1 and CDR2 from the germline V gene are SGDLS and YYNGEE. V was cut by 2 bases and J by 2 bases, with 12 bases left in between. At the time of active disease, bone marrow was collected from every patient. This clonotype was seen a few times. Antigen specificity is unknown. The library was built from 400 ng RNA with molecular barcoded adaptors for alpha/delta and beta/gamma chains. MiXCR, applied by TCRdb to the reads, yields one record per CDR3 protein. Of fewer than 30,000 distinct CDR3 sequences listed, approximately 23% are singletons. The rearrangement uses TRBV9 and TRBJ2-3; maybe TRBD1 (5 bases). The source material was a population of CD138-negative cells sorted from bone marrow. This clonotype was sampled from a donor at least 40 years old with multiple myeloma. CDR3 loop: CASSVDTLNTDTQYF. For the CDR3, the DNA is TGTGCCAGCAGCGTGGACACATTAAACACAGATACGCAGTATTTT.